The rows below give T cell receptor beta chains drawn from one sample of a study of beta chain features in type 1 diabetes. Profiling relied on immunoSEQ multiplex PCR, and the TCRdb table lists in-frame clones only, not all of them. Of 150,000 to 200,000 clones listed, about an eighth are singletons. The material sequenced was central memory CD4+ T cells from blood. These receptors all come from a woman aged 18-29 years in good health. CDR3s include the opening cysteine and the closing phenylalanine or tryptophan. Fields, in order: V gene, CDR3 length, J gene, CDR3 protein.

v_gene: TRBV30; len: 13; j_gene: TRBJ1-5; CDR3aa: CAWQYRGDQPQHF
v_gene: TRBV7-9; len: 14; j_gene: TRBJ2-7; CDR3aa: CASSRPGIPDEQYF
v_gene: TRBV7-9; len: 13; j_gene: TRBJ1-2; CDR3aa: CALGGVRAGGYTF
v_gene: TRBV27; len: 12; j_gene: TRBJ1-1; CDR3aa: CASGRWGSEAFF
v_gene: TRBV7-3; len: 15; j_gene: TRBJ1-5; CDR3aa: CASSFDGGYNQPQHF
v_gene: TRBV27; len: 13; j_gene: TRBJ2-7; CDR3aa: CASSLNRGSEQYF
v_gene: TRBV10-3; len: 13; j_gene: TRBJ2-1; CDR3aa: CAISNTGGNEQFF
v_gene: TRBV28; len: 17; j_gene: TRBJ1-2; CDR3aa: CASRAPGQRRYTGGYTF
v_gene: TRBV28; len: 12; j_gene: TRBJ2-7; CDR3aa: CASRRERYEQYF
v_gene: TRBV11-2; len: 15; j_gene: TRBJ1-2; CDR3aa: CASSLGQVLNYGYTF